This T cell receptor (beta chain) came from a study of neoadjuvant anti-PD-1 for oral cavity cancer (dated by TCRdb to the early 2020s). With regard to the full study: Three to four biweekly doses of nivolumab at 3 mg/kg were mostly administered to patients before curative-intent surgical resection. The parent correlative cohort had about a dozen patients and a response rate of 33%. A fourth nivolumab dose was given around day 43 to patients without progression, and definitive surgical resection was performed in those patients on days 50-56. Under RECIST 1.1, patients with complete response, partial response or stable disease were classed as responders, and patients with progression were classed as non-responders. What the study reported, not specific to this receptor: Larger post-treatment sizes of preexisting intratumoral clones correlated with greater tumor shrinkage, suggesting expansion of preexisting clones contributed to response. Only a few patients per response group were included in the TCR analyses, and the authors called for validation in larger cohorts. Higher pretreatment blood TCRbeta clonality and lower post-treatment tumor TCRbeta clonality were correlated with higher pretreatment blood Treg/Th17 ratios.

What the time point label conveys for this sample: before neoadjuvant nivolumab. Patients were newly diagnosed with stage II-IVA oral cavity squamous cell carcinoma and had received no prior systemic or radiation treatment. The cohort consisted of patients with HPV-negative, locally advanced oral cavity squamous cell carcinoma. The samples were drawn from a longitudinal correlative study tied to a single-arm phase II trial testing neoadjuvant nivolumab in oral cavity squamous cell carcinoma. Subject-matched pre- and post-treatment PBMCs and tumors from three responders and three non-responders were subjected to genomic DNA-based TCRbeta sequencing. The Maxwell RSC DNA from Tissue kit was used to isolate genomic DNA from tumor tissue. For survey sequencing, tumor libraries mostly used approximately 5 ug of input genomic DNA, with two replicates for each sample. The immunoSEQ hsTCRbeta kit was used to prepare TCRbeta libraries, following the manufacturer's instructions. Sequencing of the completed libraries took place using an Illumina NovaSeq 6000 S4 flow cell after they had been pooled to 2.5 to 3.5 nM. On the authors' methods: The immunoSEQ Analyzer was used for raw data preprocessing and quality control. The analysis was restricted to productive rearrangements, with each unique CDR3 amino acid sequence defining a clonotype. Using the R package tcR, the researchers computed the Gini-Simpson index as their estimate of repertoire clonality. Student's t test was used to compare Gini indices, and Pearson correlation was used to assess associations with tumor size change. In TCRdb, the immuneACCESS table is reduced to in-frame sequences with V and J assigned. These tables do not hold every clone; where another copy was compared, an unresolved V gene accounts for under half, and the others remain unexplained. V, J and clone size are taken as reported in that table, and D and trimming were inferred from the DNA itself. For this sample there are approximately 7,200 clones; roughly 54% appear just once. The ten largest clones add up to roughly 6.5% of the sample.

V is shortened by 3 bases, J by 0 bases, and the region joining them spans 6 bases. Measured from the cysteine to the phenylalanine, the CDR3 is 13 residues long. CDR3 DNA is the only sequence kept; it has 39 bases, read in frame from the first base. CDR1 MDHEN and CDR2 SYDVKM were looked up in the germline V gene. Details on this clone: The antigen it binds to is not known. Base-call qualities are not available, and no considerably larger clone is one nucleotide away.

The TCR was taken from a person aged 40 to 85 with oral cavity squamous cell carcinoma. This specimen was tumor tissue, taken before nivolumab (anti-PD-1) treatment. The rearranged chain carries TRBV28 and TRBJ2-7, with the D gene call left open. The CDR3 has the sequence CASSLVSSYEQYF. Here is the DNA: TGTGCCAGCAGTTTGGTTAGCTCCTACGAGCAGTACTTC.